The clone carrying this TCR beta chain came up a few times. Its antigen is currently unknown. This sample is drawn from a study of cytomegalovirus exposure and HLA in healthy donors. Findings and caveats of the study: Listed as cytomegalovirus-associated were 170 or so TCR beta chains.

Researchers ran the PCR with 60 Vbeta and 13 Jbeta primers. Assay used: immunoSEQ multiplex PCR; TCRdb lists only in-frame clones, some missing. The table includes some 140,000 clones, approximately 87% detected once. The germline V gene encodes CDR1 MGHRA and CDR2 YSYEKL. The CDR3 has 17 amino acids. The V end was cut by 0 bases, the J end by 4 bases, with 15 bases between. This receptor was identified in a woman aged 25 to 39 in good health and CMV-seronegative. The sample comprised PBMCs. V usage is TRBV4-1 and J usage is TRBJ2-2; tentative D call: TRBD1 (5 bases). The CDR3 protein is CASSQESPLQGTGELFF. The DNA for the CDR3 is TGCGCCAGCAGCCAAGAATCCCCCCTTCAGGGCACCGGGGAGCTGTTTTTT.